This is a list of T cell receptor beta chains from one sample in a study of T cells in localized non-small cell lung cancer. Assay used: immunoSEQ multiplex PCR; TCRdb lists only in-frame clones, some missing. The table shows tens of thousands of clones, with approximately 80% occurring only once. The starting material was peripheral blood mononuclear cells, obtained before any cancer treatment. The receptors come from a man between 40 and 75 years old with stage III lung adenocarcinoma. CDR3s include the opening cysteine and the closing phenylalanine or tryptophan. The D gene is left open where the match is weak. The size of a clone is reported for some rows only, either as once, few or many, or as a class for expanded clones.

>TRBV11-3|NA|NA|TRBJ2-1
CASSPLGWEAGSILNEQFF
TGTGCCAGCAGCCCCCTGGGTTGGGAAGCAGGCTCTATATTAAATGAGCAGTTCTTC
>TRBV7-8|NA|NA|TRBJ1-2
CASSLAQGIYGYTF
TGTGCCAGCAGCTTAGCTCAGGGTATCTATGGCTACACCTTC
>TRBV11-3|NA|TRBD1|TRBJ1-1
CASSLDSGTGKNTEAFF
TGTGCCAGCAGCTTAGACTCCGGGACAGGCAAGAACACTGAAGCTTTCTTT
>TRBV7-8|NA|NA|TRBJ2-1
CASSPYRSYNEQFF
TGTGCCAGCAGCCCCTACAGATCCTACAATGAGCAGTTCTTC
>TRBV30|NA|TRBD2|TRBJ2-1
CAWSRSLAGEDEQFF
TGTGCCTGGTCGCGGAGCCTAGCGGGAGAGGATGAGCAGTTCTTC
>TRBV7-2|NA|TRBD2|TRBJ2-1
CASSLAWRGGNNEQFF
TGTGCCAGCAGCTTAGCGTGGCGGGGGGGTAACAATGAGCAGTTCTTC
>TRBV30|NA|NA|TRBJ2-3
CAWSVGQGGISTDTQYF
TGTGCCTGGAGTGTTGGGCAGGGTGGGATCAGCACAGATACGCAGTATTTT
>TRBV11-3|NA|TRBD2|TRBJ2-1
CASSHGGASYNEQFF
TGTGCCAGCAGCCACGGGGGGGCCTCCTACAATGAGCAGTTCTTC
>TRBV6-1|once|TRBD2|TRBJ2-7
CASSGLAEIRYEQYF
TGTGCCAGCAGTGGGCTAGCGGAAATTCGCTACGAGCAGTACTTC
>TRBV30|NA|TRBD1|TRBJ2-7
CAWNTGAGEQYF
TGTGCCTGGAACACAGGGGCGGGTGAGCAGTACTTC
>TRBV12-5|NA|NA|TRBJ2-3
CASGLVASADTQYF
TGTGCTAGTGGTTTGGTGGCTAGCGCAGATACGCAGTATTTT
>TRBV11-3|NA|NA|TRBJ2-3
CASSATSVTADTQYF
TGTGCCAGCAGCGCGACTTCCGTGACGGCAGATACGCAGTATTTT
>TRBV7-7|NA|NA|TRBJ2-2
CASSLTSGSTGELFF
TGTGCCAGCAGTCTAACGTCTGGGAGCACCGGGGAGCTGTTTTTT
>TRBV27|NA|NA|TRBJ1-1
CASRRGPTEAFF
TGTGCCAGTCGACGGGGGCCGACTGAAGCTTTCTTT
>TRBV7-2|few|TRBD2|TRBJ2-7
CASSYNRLAGSYEQYF
TGTGCCAGCAGCTATAACCGACTAGCGGGGTCCTACGAGCAGTACTTC
>TRBV5-6|NA|NA|TRBJ2-7
CASSSVGASSYEQYF
TGTGCCAGCAGCTCCGTCGGTGCGAGCTCCTACGAGCAGTACTTC
>TRBV9|few|NA|TRBJ1-5
CASSPRGGSNQPQHF
TGTGCCAGCAGCCCCCGGGGGGGTAGCAATCAGCCCCAGCATTTT
>TRBV25-1|NA|TRBD1|TRBJ1-4
CASSDRTGAGEKLFF
TGTGCCAGCAGTGACCGAACAGGGGCCGGGGAAAAACTGTTTTTT
>TRBV5-4|NA|TRBD1|TRBJ1-4
CASSLWQGVGQEKLFF
TGTGCCAGCAGCTTGTGGCAGGGGGTAGGTCAAGAAAAACTGTTTTTT
>TRBV7-2|NA|TRBD1|TRBJ2-1
CASRPEGQGRQFF
TGTGCCAGCAGACCTGAGGGACAGGGTCGGCAGTTCTTC
>TRBV6-1|NA|NA|TRBJ2-7
CASSLGGAPYEQYF
TGTGCCAGCAGTTTGGGGGGGGCACCCTACGAGCAGTACTTC
>TRBV11-2|NA|NA|TRBJ2-5
CASSQITGLETQYF
TGTGCCAGCAGCCAGATCACAGGGCTGGAGACCCAGTACTTC
>TRBV10-3|few|NA|TRBJ2-7
CAISGVGYEQYF
TGTGCCATCAGTGGGGTGGGGTACGAGCAGTACTTC
>TRBV15|NA|NA|TRBJ2-1
CATSPLRGPYNEQFF
TGTGCCACCAGCCCCCTTCGGGGACCGTACAATGAGCAGTTCTTC
>TRBV18|NA|TRBD1|TRBJ1-1
CASSPGQLTEAFF
TGTGCCAGCTCTCCGGGACAGCTCACTGAAGCTTTCTTT
>TRBV9|NA|TRBD1|TRBJ1-6
CASSEGTGRSPLHF
TGTGCCAGCAGCGAGGGGACAGGGCGATCACCCCTCCACTTT
>TRBV19|NA|TRBD1|TRBJ1-5
CASRGTGDEGNQPQHF
TGTGCCAGTAGGGGGACAGGGGATGAGGGCAATCAGCCCCAGCATTTT
>TRBV18|NA|TRBD2|TRBJ2-3
CASSPLRGGYTDTQYF
TGTGCCAGCTCACCCCTCCGGGGGGGCTACACAGATACGCAGTATTTT
>TRBV9|NA|NA|TRBJ2-7
CASSPRGLVTYEQYF
TGTGCCAGCAGCCCCAGAGGGTTGGTTACGTACGAGCAGTACTTC